Sequencing of this T cell receptor (beta chain) was carried out in a study of OX40 agonist ivuxolimab in advanced cancers. Study background: A history of anti-PD-1, anti-PD-L1 or anti-CTLA-4 therapy was acceptable, and approximately 41% had some. Whole-study findings and limits: With doses of 0.1 to 3.0 mg/kg, CD4+ and CD8+ blood T cells had undergone clonal expansion by week 6. Low clonal expansion, among the lowest seen, marked partial responders at 0.1-3.0 mg/kg.

Germline V gene lookup returns CDR1 SEHNR and CDR2 FQNEAQ (reference sequence). V was trimmed by 5 bases and J by 2 bases, leaving 14 bases between them. The length of the CDR3 is 15 residues. It was autoimmune disease history or systemic immunosuppression that excluded patients. Only one count was recorded for this clone. Its antigen is not known. TCRdb keeps only in-frame clones here, not all; method: immunoSEQ multiplex PCR. This table holds about 68,000 clones, roughly 82% found once. The clonotype originates from an adult with an advanced solid tumor such as melanoma, head and neck, liver or kidney cancer. The source was CD4+ or CD8+ T cells sorted from blood, collected in a trial of the OX40 agonist ivuxolimab. The chain carries TRBV7-9 and TRBJ2-3; tentatively, D is TRBD2 (6 bases). CDR3 residues: CASSQTSGVTDTQYF. The CDR3, as DNA: TGTGCCAGCAGCCAAACCTCGGGGGTCACAGATACGCAGTATTTT.